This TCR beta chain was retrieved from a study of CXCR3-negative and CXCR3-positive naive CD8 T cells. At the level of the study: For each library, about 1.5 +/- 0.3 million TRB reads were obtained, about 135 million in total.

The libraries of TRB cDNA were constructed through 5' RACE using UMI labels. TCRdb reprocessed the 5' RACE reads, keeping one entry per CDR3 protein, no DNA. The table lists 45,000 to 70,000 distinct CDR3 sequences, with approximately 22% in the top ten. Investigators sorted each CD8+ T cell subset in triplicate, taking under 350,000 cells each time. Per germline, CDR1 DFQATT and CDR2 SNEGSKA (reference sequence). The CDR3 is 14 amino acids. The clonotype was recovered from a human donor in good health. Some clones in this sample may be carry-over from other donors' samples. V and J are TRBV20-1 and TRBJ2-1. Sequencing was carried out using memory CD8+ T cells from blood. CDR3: CSARVRDSYNEQFF.